The 22 T cell receptor beta chains below come from one sample, sequenced in a study of shared clonotypes between healthy human individuals (TCRdb year 2020). The method was the immunoSEQ multiplex PCR assay. TCRdb's version of the immuneACCESS table is confined to in-frame rearrangements and falls short of the full clone set. An unresolved V gene accounts for under half of the shortfall where checked; the remainder is of unknown origin. The sample yields about 480,000 clones; roughly 85% were counted once. The ten largest clones capture around an eighth of the sample. Sequences were obtained from PBMCs. These receptors were obtained from a woman between 40 and 55 years old in good health. Some clones in this sample may be carry-over from other donors' samples.

This sequence joins TRBV6-6 and TRBJ1-6; the D gene is possibly TRBD1 (6 bases). The germline V gene encodes CDR1 MNHNY and CDR2 SVGAGI (reference sequence). This CDR3 contains 14 residues. Trimming removed 6 bases from V and 8 bases from J, with 14 bases in between. The CDR3 region is CASRTGTLHSPLHF. CDR3 coding DNA: TGTGCCAGCAGAACCGGGACACTTCATTCACCCCTCCACTTT.

This clone appeared once. The gene calls are TRBV28 and TRBJ1-4; the D is unclear. The germline V gene encodes CDR1 MDHEN and CDR2 SYDVKM. V gave up 4 bases and J gave up 1 base, with 7 bases separating them. The CDR3 extends over 14 amino acids. The CDR3 DNA follows: TGTGCCAGCAGTTCGAGTAAAACTAATGAAAAACTGTTTTTT. Its translation: CASSSSKTNEKLFF.

This sequence joins TRBV28 and TRBJ2-7; no clear D. This CDR3 is 13 amino acids long. Trimming left V 6 bases short and J 3 bases short, with 12 bases between. CDR1 is MDHEN and CDR2 is SYDVKM in the germline V gene. The CDR3 nucleotides are TGTGCCAGCAGCCCAACCCCTCTCTACGAGCAGTACTTC. This gives the protein CASSPTPLYEQYF.

The CDR3 coding sequence is TGTGCCAGCAGCTTCAGGGATCAGCCCCAGCATTTT. This translates into CASSFRDQPQHF. The J gene is TRBJ1-5, the V gene TRBV7-9; TRBD1 is a possible D gene (5 bases). This CDR3 has 12 residues. Trimming took 3 bases from V and 5 from J, leaving 5 bases between them. Germline V gene data show CDR1 as SEHNR and CDR2 as FQNEAQ (reference sequence).

V and J are TRBV5-4 and TRBJ2-1; D may be TRBD1 (6 bases). Trimming pared 1 base from V and 5 bases from J, leaving 7 bases between. Germline-derived CDR1 and CDR2 are SGHNT and YYREEE (reference sequence). The CDR3 is 13 amino acids. The CDR3 sequence is CASSLQGNNEQFF. The CDR3 nucleotides are TGTGCCAGCAGCTTGCAGGGGAACAATGAGCAGTTCTTC.

The CDR3 reads CASSQQGGGNSPLHF. CDR3 sequence (DNA): TGTGCCAGCAGTCAACAGGGAGGTGGGAATTCACCCCTCCACTTT. The rearrangement uses TRBV27 and TRBJ1-6; D perhaps matches TRBD1 (6 bases). The CDR3 contains 15 residues. Trimming shortened V by 5 bases and J by 7 bases, and 15 bases separated the two germline ends. Germline V lookup: CDR1 MNHEY, CDR2 SMNVEV (reference sequence).

This clone occurred once. The V and J genes are TRBV7-9 and TRBJ2-7, with TRBD2 matching over 7 bases. With 1 base clipped from V and 3 bases from J, the junction kept 9 bases outside the gene matches. The germline V gene encodes CDR1 SEHNR and CDR2 FQNEAQ (reference sequence). This CDR3 spans 16 amino acids. CDR3: CASSLGGLNSIYEQYF. The CDR3 DNA sequence: TGTGCCAGCAGCTTAGGGGGACTAAATAGCATCTACGAGCAGTACTTC.

This clone occurred many times. The chain couples TRBV5-1 to TRBJ1-1; 7 nucleotides align to TRBD1. The V gene end was trimmed by 4 bases and the J gene end by 4 bases; junction bases not matched to a gene: 13. Germline V CDR1 and CDR2: SGHRS, YFSETQ. This CDR3 has 16 residues. For the CDR3, the DNA is TGCGCCAGCAGCATACAGGGGAAGGAGGCAGGCACTGAAGCTTTCTTT. Protein sequence: CASSIQGKEAGTEAFF.

CDR3 nucleotide sequence: TGTGCCAGTAGTATTGGTGGCGGGGATGCCTACAATGAGCAGTTCTTC. Protein: CASSIGGGDAYNEQFF. The chain couples TRBV19 to TRBJ2-1; D possibly corresponds to TRBD2 (6 bases). CDR1 LNHDA and CDR2 SQIVND come from the germline V gene (reference sequence). This CDR3 spans 16 amino acids. Trimming cost V 3 bases and J 2 bases, with 14 bases left between them. Using reference TRBV19 and TRBJ2-1 for the parts outside the CDR3, the full variable domain is DGGITQSPKYLFRKEGQNVTLSCEQNLNHDAMYWYRQDPGQGLRLIYYSQIVNDFQKGDIAEGYSVSREKKESFPLTVTSAQKNPTAFYLCASSIGGGDAYNEQFFGPGTRLTVL.

The chain is built from TRBV6-5 and TRBJ1-2, with D unclear. Trimming removed 5 bases from V and 4 bases from J, with 14 bases in between. The CDR3 contains 14 residues. CDR1 and CDR2 (germline): MNHEY, SVGAGI. The DNA of the CDR3 is TGTGCCAGCAGTGAGGTCCCGGCAGGCTATGGCTACACCTTC. This translates into CASSEVPAGYGYTF.

CDR3 region: CAWAQVEGYTF. The CDR3 DNA follows: TGTGCCTGGGCACAGGTTGAGGGCTACACCTTC. The V and J genes are TRBV30 and TRBJ1-2; TRBD1 might be the D (5 bases). CDR3 size: 11 residues. Trimming stripped 5 bases from V and 8 bases from J, with 12 bases between. The germline V gene has CDR1 GTSNPN and CDR2 SVGIG (reference sequence).

V usage is TRBV28 and J usage is TRBJ2-2; 7 positions agree with TRBD2. CDR1 and CDR2 (germline): MDHEN, SYDVKM. Unmatched junction bases numbered 9, after V lost 2 bases and J lost 6 bases. The length of the CDR3 is 16 residues. CDR3 amino acids: CASSLPSGTSAGELFF. The CDR3 DNA reads TGTGCCAGCAGTTTACCAAGCGGGACCAGTGCCGGGGAGCTGTTTTTT.

The chain joins TRBV27 to TRBJ1-4; D is perhaps TRBD1 (6 bases). The ends were cut back, 8 bases at V and 8 bases at J, with 21 bases in the middle. Looked up from germline, CDR1 is MNHEY and CDR2 is SMNVEV (reference sequence). The length of the CDR3 is 15 residues. The CDR3 protein is CASRRGGARREKLFF. The CDR3 DNA reads TGTGCCAGCCGCCGGGGGGGGGCCCGGAGGGAAAAACTGTTTTTT. The full variable domain, rest sourced from reference TRBV27 and TRBJ1-4, is EAQVTQNPRYLITVTGKKLTVTCSQNMNHEYMSWYRQDPGLGLRQIYYSMNVEVTDKGDVPEGYKVSRKEKRNFPLILESPSPNQTSLYFCASRRGGARREKLFFGSGTQLSVL.

Comments on this clone: The junction and the germline gene differ at one end; a read error may be behind it. J is TRBJ1-5 and V is TRBV10-3, with 7 nucleotides matching TRBD1. The CDR3 is 15 residues long. Germline V lookup: CDR1 ENHRY, CDR2 SYGVKD. The CDR3: CATSTGTLSNQSQHF. The CDR3 DNA follows: TGTGCCACCTCGACAGGGACCCTTTCCAATCAGTCCCAGCATTTT.

The chain combines TRBV18 with TRBJ2-2; 11 positions agree with TRBD2. This CDR3 contains 16 residues. The V gene's germline CDR1 is KGHSH and CDR2 LQKENI. V gave up 1 base and J gave up 6 bases; unmatched junction bases: 4. The CDR3 nucleotides read TGTGCCAGCTCACCACAACTAGCGGGAGTGGCCGGGGAGCTGTTTTTT. This sequence encodes CASSPQLAGVAGELFF.

The rearrangement joins TRBV9 to TRBJ1-4; 7 bases line up with TRBD1. CDR1 SGDLS and CDR2 YYNGEE come from the germline V gene. The CDR3 is 14 amino acids. The ends lost 1 base at V and 3 bases at J; junction bases unmatched: 0. For the CDR3, the DNA is TGTGCCAGCAGCGTAACAGGGGCTAATGAAAAACTGTTTTTT. Protein product: CASSVTGANEKLFF.

Only one count was recorded for this clone. The chain is built from TRBV19 and TRBJ1-5; TRBD1 aligns across 8 bases. J lost 4 bases, V lost 6 bases, and 8 bases had no gene match. The CDR3 covers 15 residues. The germline V gene has CDR1 LNHDA and CDR2 SQIVND (reference sequence). CDR3 sequence (DNA): TGTGCCAGTAGCGAAACCCGACAGGGGAATCAGCCCCAGCATTTT. It translates to CASSETRQGNQPQHF.

The chain has TRBV28 and TRBJ2-5, with 15 bases aligning to TRBD2. The CDR3 contains 16 residues. V gave up 6 bases and J gave up 5 bases; unmatched junction bases: 7. Germline V lookup: CDR1 MDHEN, CDR2 SYDVKM. CDR3 in amino acids: CASSPGLAGGGETQYF. CDR3 nucleotides: TGTGCCAGCAGCCCCGGACTAGCGGGAGGGGGGGAGACCCAGTACTTC.

The gene calls are TRBV27 and TRBJ2-1; D may be TRBD1 or TRBD2 (5 bases each). The germline V and J ends were trimmed by 6 bases and 0 bases, with 15 bases remaining between them. The CDR3 length is 16 residues. Germline assignment: CDR1 MNHEY and CDR2 SMNVEV (reference sequence). CDR3 sequence reads: CASSRSSGGSYNEQFF. CDR3 DNA: TGTGCCAGCAGCAGATCGAGTGGGGGCTCCTACAATGAGCAGTTCTTC.

This sequence joins TRBV6-1 and TRBJ2-7, with D tentatively TRBD2 (5 bases). V lost 5 bases, J lost 2 bases, and 10 bases lay in between. Germline CDR1 reads MNHNS; CDR2 reads SASEGT. The CDR3 runs 13 residues. CDR3 in amino acids: CASSPRGPYEQYF. The CDR3 DNA reads TGTGCCAGCAGTCCCCGCGGGCCCTACGAGCAGTACTTC.

The chain recombines TRBV9 with TRBJ2-4, with 8 nucleotides matching TRBD1. The CDR3 spans 14 residues. J gave up 3 bases and V 3 bases, and 2 bases lay outside the gene matches. Germline CDR1 and CDR2: SGDLS and YYNGEE. The CDR3 nucleotides are TGTGCCAGCAGCGCAGGACAGGGCAAAAACATTCAGTACTTC. Protein sequence: CASSAGQGKNIQYF.

This clone was counted a few times. The rearrangement links TRBV27 to TRBJ2-7; D ambiguous. The V gene lost 2 bases and the J gene lost 4 bases, with 33 bases spanning the gap. CDR3 length: 21 residues. Germline CDR1 is MNHEY and CDR2 is SMNVEV (reference sequence). CDR3 in amino acids: CASSLVAASLAGDSLLYEQYF. CDR3 DNA sequence: TGTGCCAGCAGTTTAGTGGCCGCGTCTTTGGCAGGAGATAGTCTGCTATACGAGCAGTACTTC.